Each of the 28 T cell receptor beta chains below was sequenced from the same sample in a study of cytomegalovirus exposure and HLA in healthy donors. Both 60 Vbeta primers and 13 Jbeta primers went into the PCR. Sequenced by immunoSEQ multiplex PCR; TCRdb stores in-frame clones only, minus some. The sample yields about 140,000 clones, under 80% seen once. Sequenced sample: PBMCs. These receptors were taken from a woman aged 50 to 60 in good health and CMV-seropositive.

The J gene is TRBJ2-1, the V gene TRBV10-3; 8 bases are a match to TRBD1. Germline CDR1 reads ENHRY; CDR2 reads SYGVKD. The CDR3 consists of 13 residues. Trimming at V came to 10 bases and at J to 7 bases, leaving 9 bases not matched to a gene. The CDR3 loop reads CATRQGLENEQFF. The CDR3 DNA sequence: TGTGCCACAAGACAGGGGCTGGAGAATGAGCAGTTCTTC.

This rearrangement joins TRBV6-1 to TRBJ1-4, with no clear D. Trimming removed 6 bases at V and 5 bases at J, with 13 bases between. This CDR3 is built from 14 residues. Germline CDR1 is MNHNS and CDR2 is SASEGT. Written as DNA, the CDR3 is TGTGCCAGCAGGAAACAGCTCGTGAATGAAAAACTGTTTTTT. Encoded protein: CASRKQLVNEKLFF.

Concerning this clone itself: At one end, the junction sequence differs from germline, possibly due to a read error. The genes are TRBV7-9 and TRBJ2-7, with D possibly TRBD2 on 6 matching bases. CDR1 SEHNR and CDR2 FQNEAQ come from the germline V gene (reference sequence). The CDR3 length is 17 residues. The CDR3 reads CSSSFLSSRGVTYEQYF. Written as DNA, the CDR3 is TGTTCCAGCAGCTTCTTATCCTCGCGGGGAGTGACCTACGAGCAGTACTTC.

The table lists this clone with a few counts. The chain combines TRBV11-2 with TRBJ1-6; 11 bases are shared with TRBD1. With 7 bases clipped from V and 9 bases from J, the junction kept 5 bases outside the gene matches. The CDR3 totals 14 residues. The germline V gene has CDR1 SGHAT and CDR2 FQNNGV. CDR3 region: CASKMGQGGSPLHF. The CDR3 nucleotides are TGTGCCAGCAAAATGGGACAGGGGGGTTCACCCCTCCACTTT. Filled out from reference TRBV11-2 and TRBJ1-6, the complete variable domain reads EAGVAQSPRYKIIEKRQSVAFWCNPISGHATLYWYQQILGQGPKLLIQFQNNGVVDDSQLPKDRFSAERLKGVDSTLKIQPAKLEDSAVYLCASKMGQGGSPLHFGNGTRLTVT.

This clone has more than one count but fewer than ten. The CDR3 loop reads CASSLVSRSTDTQYF. The CDR3 coding sequence is TGTGCCAGCAGCTTGGTTTCTAGGAGCACAGATACGCAGTATTTT. This sequence joins TRBV5-6 and TRBJ2-3; D gene unclear. CDR1 is SGHDT, CDR2 YYEEEE, per germline. Trimming left V 0 bases short and J 0 bases short, with 8 bases between. This CDR3 comprises 15 residues. Full variable domain (rest looked up from reference TRBV5-6 and TRBJ2-3): DAGVTQSPTHLIKTRGQQVTLRCSPKSGHDTVSWYQQALGQGPQFIFQYYEEEERQRGNFPDRFSGHQFPNYSSELNVNALLLGDSALYLCASSLVSRSTDTQYFGPGTRLTVL.

V and J are TRBV11-2 and TRBJ2-3; D remains ambiguous. CDR1 is SGHAT, CDR2 FQNNGV, per germline. The CDR3 spans 13 residues. V was cut by 2 bases and J by 2 bases, with 5 bases left in between. As DNA, the CDR3 is TGTGCCAGCAGCTTACTTTCCACAGATACGCAGTATTTT. Amino acid sequence: CASSLLSTDTQYF.

In this sample, this clone turned up a few times. V and J are TRBV4-2 and TRBJ1-5; no clear D. CDR1 and CDR2 (germline): LGHNA, YNFKEQ. This CDR3 has 13 residues. Deletions cut 0 bases from V and 7 bases from J, with 7 bases between. This CDR3 reads CASSQDPVQPQHF. DNA of the CDR3: TGTGCCAGCAGCCAAGATCCTGTCCAGCCCCAGCATTTT.

The CDR3 sequence: CASSHSGGLYNEQFF. Here the CDR3 DNA reads TGTGCCAGCAGCCATAGCGGGGGCCTCTACAATGAGCAGTTCTTC. The gene calls are TRBV7-2 and TRBJ2-1; 9 nucleotides align to TRBD2. The germline V gene encodes CDR1 SGHTA and CDR2 FQGNSA. The CDR3 extends over 15 amino acids. The V segment lost 5 bases and the J segment 3 bases; nucleotides outside the gene matches: 5. Full variable domain (remainder filled in from reference TRBV7-2 and TRBJ2-1): GAGVSQSPSNKVTEKGKDVELRCDPISGHTALYWYRQSLGQGLEFLIYFQGNSAPDKSGLPSDRFSAERTGGSVSTLTIQRTQQEDSAVYLCASSHSGGLYNEQFFGPGTRLTVL.

The chain uses TRBV5-1 and TRBJ1-1, with unresolved D. Germline V CDR1 and CDR2: SGHRS, YFSETQ. Trimming left V 2 bases short and J 4 bases short, with 9 bases between. There are 13 residues in the CDR3. Written as DNA, the CDR3 is TGCGCCAGCAGCTTACGGGGAAGCACTGAAGCTTTCTTT. Its protein is CASSLRGSTEAFF.

This clone was counted a few times. The chain has TRBV6-1 and TRBJ2-7; unclear D gene. The germline V and J ends were trimmed by 8 bases and 1 base, with 18 bases remaining between them. Germline loops: CDR1 MNHNS, CDR2 SASEGT. There are 15 residues in the CDR3. The DNA for the CDR3 is TGTGCCAGCCTCCGAATGAGGTCATTTTCCTACGAGCAGTACTTC. It specifies CASLRMRSFSYEQYF.

This clone was seen a few times. This sequence joins TRBV2 and TRBJ2-2, with D uncertain. V was cut by 5 bases and J by 3 bases, with 4 bases left in between. CDR3 length: 12 amino acids. From germline, CDR1 is SNHLY and CDR2 FYNNEI. CDR3 residues: CASSLDTGELFF. CDR3 sequence (DNA): TGTGCCAGCAGTCTCGACACCGGGGAGCTGTTTTTT. The complete variable domain, with remaining parts taken from reference TRBV2 and TRBJ2-2, reads EPEVTQTPSHQVTQMGQEVILRCVPISNHLYFYWYRQILGQKVEFLVSFYNNEISEKSEIFDDQFSVERPDGSNFTLKIRSTKLEDSAMYFCASSLDTGELFFGEGSRLTVL.

This clone was recorded only once. The chain carries TRBV4-2 and TRBJ2-2; TRBD2 aligns across 8 bases. The CDR3 runs 16 residues. Looked up from germline, CDR1 is LGHNA and CDR2 is YNFKEQ. The J segment lost 6 bases and the V segment lost 1 base, leaving 7 bases of the junction unmatched. Here the CDR3 reads CASSQVHGGAPGELFF. The CDR3 bases are TGTGCCAGCAGCCAAGTCCACGGGGGGGCCCCCGGGGAGCTGTTTTTT.

The rearrangement joins TRBV18 to TRBJ1-5; 7 nucleotides match TRBD1. The ends lost 4 bases at V and 7 bases at J; junction bases unmatched: 7. Germline loops: CDR1 KGHSH, CDR2 LQKENI. The CDR3 consists of 14 residues. CDR3 residues: CASSQGQDVQPQHF. DNA of the CDR3: TGTGCCAGCTCACAAGGACAGGATGTCCAGCCCCAGCATTTT.

V is TRBV11-3 and J is TRBJ2-1; 11 positions agree with TRBD1. There are 15 residues in the CDR3. Unmatched junction bases numbered 5, after V lost 4 bases and J lost 6 bases. CDR1 is SGHNT and CDR2 is YENEEA in the germline V gene. The CDR3 is CASSYSGTGGNEQFF. CDR3 sequence (DNA): TGTGCCAGCAGCTATTCCGGGACAGGGGGCAATGAGCAGTTCTTC.

V is TRBV11-3 and J is TRBJ2-3, with a possible D match to TRBD1 (5 bases). The germline V and J ends were trimmed by 1 base and 6 bases, with 17 bases remaining between them. The CDR3 is 16 amino acids. Germline values: CDR1 SGHNT, CDR2 YENEEA. The CDR3 reads CASSLGLFEGVDTQYF. For the CDR3, the DNA is TGTGCCAGCAGCTTAGGCCTTTTCGAAGGGGTGGATACGCAGTATTTT. The variable domain in full, completed from reference TRBV11-3 and TRBJ2-3, reads EAGVVQSPRYKIIEKKQPVAFWCNPISGHNTLYWYLQNLGQGPELLIRYENEEAVDDSQLPKDRFSAERLKGVDSTLKIQPAELGDSAVYLCASSLGLFEGVDTQYFGPGTRLTVL.

This clone was recorded a few times. V is TRBV12-5 and J is TRBJ1-3; D not resolved. This CDR3 spans 12 amino acids. CDR1 is LGHNT, CDR2 FRNRAP, per germline. The germline V and J ends were trimmed by 3 bases and 5 bases, with 5 bases remaining between them. CDR3 region: CASGLDRNTIYF. The CDR3 region has the DNA TGTGCTAGTGGTTTAGACAGAAACACCATATATTTT.

The chain joins TRBV7-2 to TRBJ1-6; unclear D gene. V was cut by 5 bases and J by 0 bases, with 14 bases left in between. This CDR3 comprises 17 residues. Germline CDR1 SGHTA, CDR2 FQGNSA. CDR3 in DNA: TGTGCCAGCAGCCCGCTAGTCCCGAGCTCCTATAATTCACCCCTCCACTTT. Translated: CASSPLVPSSYNSPLHF.

The gene calls are TRBV28 and TRBJ2-7; TRBD2 matches 7 bases. Germline trimming cut 6 bases from V and 0 bases from J; bases unmatched to any gene: 8. Germline CDR1 is MDHEN and CDR2 is SYDVKM. The length of the CDR3 is 15 residues. CDR3 sequence (DNA): TGTGCCAGCAGATTGGATGCGGGGGTCTCCTACGAGCAGTACTTC. It codes for CASRLDAGVSYEQYF. The complete variable domain, with remaining parts taken from reference TRBV28 and TRBJ2-7, reads DVKVTQSSRYLVKRTGEKVFLECVQDMDHENMFWYRQDPGLGLRLIYFSYDVKMKEKGDIPEGYSVSREKKERFSLILESASTNQTSMYLCASRLDAGVSYEQYFGPGTRLTVT.

In its sample, this clone was seen a few times. The V gene is TRBV9, the J gene TRBJ1-2; no clear D. The CDR3 consists of 15 residues. V was cut by 0 bases and J by 4 bases, with 13 bases left in between. The germline V gene has CDR1 SGDLS and CDR2 YYNGEE. The CDR3 DNA reads TGTGCCAGCAGCGTAGCCGAGGGCTGGGTCTATGGCTACACCTTC. Residues: CASSVAEGWVYGYTF.

This chain links TRBV4-2 with TRBJ1-1, with a possible D match to TRBD1 (5 bases). The CDR3 is made up of 14 amino acids. V was clipped by 3 bases and J by 1 base, with 9 bases between them. In germline, CDR1 is LGHNA, CDR2 YNFKEQ. The CDR3 sequence: CASSHIRENTEAFF. The CDR3 region has the DNA TGTGCCAGCAGCCATATCAGGGAGAACACTGAAGCTTTCTTT.

The chain joins TRBV9 to TRBJ2-7, with 10 nucleotides matching TRBD2. The CDR3 spans 17 residues. The germline V gene has CDR1 SGDLS and CDR2 YYNGEE. Losses at the gene ends were 4 bases for V and 4 bases for J; bases not matched to a gene: 14. The CDR3: CASSPRDASGGRYEQYF. CDR3 DNA: TGTGCCAGCAGCCCCAGAGATGCTAGCGGGGGCCGATACGAGCAGTACTTC.

This chain connects TRBV6-5 to TRBJ2-7; tentative D call: TRBD2 (5 bases). CDR1 is MNHEY and CDR2 is SVGAGI in the germline V gene. Trimming cost V 5 bases and J 8 bases, with 16 bases left between them. The length of the CDR3 is 13 residues. The CDR3 is CASSVREEGQQYF. The CDR3 bases are TGTGCCAGCAGTGTCCGGGAAGAAGGTCAGCAGTACTTC.

DNA for the CDR3: TGTGCCAGCAGTTCGTACGGCGGGGGCGGTGATACGCAGTATTTT. Translated, it gives CASSSYGGGGDTQYF. The V gene is TRBV6-4, the J gene TRBJ2-3; tentative D call: TRBD2 (7 bases). This CDR3 is 15 amino acids long. Germline V gene lookup returns CDR1 MRHNA and CDR2 SNTAGT. V lost 5 bases and J lost 6, with 18 bases in between.

The rearrangement joins TRBV11-2 to TRBJ1-6; 12 bases map to TRBD1. This CDR3 has 16 amino acids. The germline V gene has CDR1 SGHAT and CDR2 FQNNGV. With V trimmed by 4 bases and J by 10 bases, 8 bases remained unmatched. The CDR3 region is CASSYSGTGGFSPLHF. DNA for the CDR3: TGTGCCAGCAGCTATTCCGGGACAGGGGGCTTCTCACCCCTCCACTTT. Full variable domain (outside the CDR3, taken from reference TRBV11-2 and TRBJ1-6): EAGVAQSPRYKIIEKRQSVAFWCNPISGHATLYWYQQILGQGPKLLIQFQNNGVVDDSQLPKDRFSAERLKGVDSTLKIQPAKLEDSAVYLCASSYSGTGGFSPLHFGNGTRLTVT.

The rearrangement uses TRBV11-1 and TRBJ1-3; D is perhaps TRBD1 (6 bases). V shed 5 bases and J shed 3 bases, with 11 bases lying between them. From germline, CDR1 is SGHAT and CDR2 FQDESV (reference sequence). The CDR3 runs to 14 residues. CDR3 region: CASSAQGIGNTIYF. CDR3 nucleotides: TGTGCCAGCAGCGCACAGGGAATTGGAAACACCATATATTTT. Filled out from reference TRBV11-1 and TRBJ1-3, the complete variable domain reads EAEVAQSPRYKITEKSQAVAFWCDPISGHATLYWYRQILGQGPELLVQFQDESVVDDSQLPKDRFSAERLKGVDSTLKIQPAELGDSAMYLCASSAQGIGNTIYFGEGSWLTVV.

The chain is built from TRBV4-2 and TRBJ2-7, with D unclear. Trimming shortened V by 1 base and J by 3 bases, and 4 bases separated the two germline ends. The CDR3 runs 12 residues. In germline, CDR1 is LGHNA, CDR2 YNFKEQ. CDR3 nucleotides: TGTGCCAGCAGCCAAGTCGGCTACGAGCAGTACTTC. It codes for CASSQVGYEQYF.

The rearrangement uses TRBV7-3 and TRBJ2-2, with 8 positions matching TRBD2. The CDR3 is 15 residues long. Germline V gene data show CDR1 as SGHTA and CDR2 as FQGTGA. V shed 3 bases, J shed 4 bases, and the junction held 4 bases outside the gene matches. CDR3: CASSLGSGGTGELFF. The CDR3 nucleotides read TGTGCCAGCAGCTTGGGAAGCGGGGGCACCGGGGAGCTGTTTTTT.

This clone came up a few times. The rearrangement links TRBV29-1 to TRBJ1-6; a weak D match, TRBD1 (5 bases). CDR1 is SQVTM, CDR2 ANQGSEA, per germline. The CDR3 loop spans 13 amino acids. V lost 6 bases and J lost 3, with 9 bases in between. The CDR3 reads CSVLRDYNSPLHF. For the CDR3, the DNA is TGCAGCGTACTCAGGGACTATAATTCACCCCTCCACTTT.